The 8 T cell receptor beta chains below were found in one sample sequenced in a study of cytomegalovirus exposure and HLA in healthy donors. PCR was performed using 60 Vbeta and 13 Jbeta primers. TCRdb's table, derived via immunoSEQ multiplex PCR, lists solely in-frame clones and lacks some. The sample records 150,000 to 200,000 clones, about four fifths being singletons. The specimen was PBMCs. These receptors were obtained from a girl aged 10 to 17 in good health and CMV-seropositive.

The V gene is TRBV2, the J gene TRBJ2-7; D gene uncertain. V lost 6 bases to trimming and J lost 5 bases, with 11 bases between them. Germline CDR1 is SNHLY and CDR2 is FYNNEI. The CDR3 covers 12 residues. In DNA form, the CDR3 reads TGTGCCAGCAGAGACAATTACGACGAGCAGTACTTC. Translated, it gives CASRDNYDEQYF.

This clone was detected once. This chain joins TRBV7-9 and TRBJ1-1; TRBD1 matches at 7 bases. Germline values: CDR1 SEHNR, CDR2 FQNEAQ (reference sequence). V was pared by 4 bases and J by 0 bases, with 5 bases of the junction left unmatched. The CDR3 has 15 amino acids. CDR3 loop: CASSSRTGLNTEAFF. For the CDR3, the DNA is TGTGCCAGCAGCTCCCGGACAGGATTGAACACTGAAGCTTTCTTT.

The V gene is TRBV5-1, the J gene TRBJ1-1; 9 positions match TRBD1. After removal of 1 base from V and 3 bases from J, the junction contained 10 bases not matched to a gene. Germline assignment: CDR1 SGHRS and CDR2 YFSETQ. This CDR3 is 17 amino acids long. CDR3 sequence (DNA): TGCGCCAGCAGCTTGTACCCCGAACAGGGGGCGCACACTGAAGCTTTCTTT. It specifies CASSLYPEQGAHTEAFF.

The chain uses TRBV5-4 and TRBJ2-5, with D perhaps matching TRBD2 (7 bases). V lost 6 bases to trimming and J lost 4 bases, with 19 bases between them. Germline V gives CDR1 SGHNT, CDR2 YYREEE (reference sequence). The CDR3 is 15 amino acids. The DNA for the CDR3 is TGTGCCAGCACCCCCGTTCGGGGGGCCGGAGAGACCCAGTACTTC. It is translated as CASTPVRGAGETQYF.

This clone occurred once. The chain combines TRBV27 with TRBJ1-5, with 7 nucleotides matching TRBD1. The length of the CDR3 is 16 residues. With 6 bases clipped from V and 2 bases from J, the junction kept 10 bases outside the gene matches. The germline V gene encodes CDR1 MNHEY and CDR2 SMNVEV (reference sequence). The CDR3 region is CASSPRGELGNQPQHF. In DNA form, the CDR3 reads TGTGCCAGCAGCCCCAGGGGGGAACTGGGCAATCAGCCCCAGCATTTT.

This clone came up once. The chain recombines TRBV6-5 with TRBJ2-5; D not certain. This CDR3 spans 14 amino acids. From germline, CDR1 is MNHEY and CDR2 SVGAGI. V lost 4 bases to trimming and J lost 2 bases, with 11 bases between them. CDR3 nucleotide sequence: TGTGCCAGCAGTTCCCTGGAGAAGCAAGAGACCCAGTACTTC. Amino acid sequence: CASSSLEKQETQYF.

The chain has TRBV11-1 and TRBJ2-2; D gene ambiguous. Germline CDR1 SGHAT, CDR2 FQDESV (reference sequence). The CDR3 contains 12 residues. V was shortened by 3 bases and J by 3 bases, with 2 bases between the two germline ends. CDR3 coding DNA: TGTGCCAGCAGCTTCTACACCGGGGAGCTGTTTTTT. Residues: CASSFYTGELFF.

This rearrangement joins TRBV11-2 to TRBJ1-2; TRBD1 is a possible D gene (5 bases). CDR1 is SGHAT, CDR2 FQNNGV, per germline. The length of the CDR3 is 16 residues. Between the trimmed V and J ends, which lost 2 bases and 5 bases, there was a span of 18 bases. The CDR3 sequence: CASSLYRSGGGYGYTF. The CDR3, as DNA: TGTGCCAGCAGCTTATATCGGTCCGGGGGGGGGTATGGCTACACCTTC.